This T cell receptor (beta chain) was retrieved from a study of T-cell memory formation after mild COVID-19. Study context: Among the donors, TCR clusters were largely specific to each donor.

TCRdb passed the 5' RACE reads through MiXCR, listing each CDR3 protein once. The data contain 120,000 to 150,000 distinct CDR3 sequences, 5.5% to 7% of them singletons. This clonotype was observed many times. The antigen remains unidentified. Study observations and caveats: There was a balanced CD4/CD8 profile in clones contracting day 15 to 85, and later expanders leaned CD4+. The CD4+ clones that contracted clustered mainly within CM and EM, and the CD8+ clones concentrated in EMRA.

The CDR3 is 15 amino acids. The V and J ends lost 3 bases and 5 bases respectively, with 16 bases between them. This receptor was taken from an adult woman who had mild COVID-19 (a few samples of this study predate the infection). Cell type and time point are not known. Sequencing was done on a sample of PBMCs or a T cell subset sorted from them (not recorded which). The chain employs TRBV12-3 or TRBV12-4 and TRBJ2-5; D unclear. The CDR3 DNA reads TGTGCCAGCAGTTTTTGGGCTTCCCTGAAGGAGACCCAGTACTTC. Encoded protein: CASSFWASLKETQYF.